This T cell receptor beta chain is from a study of T cell repertoires in cytomegalovirus infection. The overall study: CMV infection together with matching HLA type was indicated by public TCR beta signatures. Whole-study results and caveats: The ex vivo response showed dominance by HLA-C-restricted CMV-specific TCR beta clonotypes. Frequencies of public TCR beta families were cumulated, and this identified carriers of CMV plus the relevant HLA.

In this sample, this clonotype turned up many times. Its matching antigen is unknown. From germline, CDR1 is LGHNA and CDR2 YSLEER. With V trimmed by 0 bases and J by 6 bases, 7 bases remained unmatched. CDR3 length: 16 residues. One entry per CDR3 protein, called by TCRdb with MiXCR from the reads. Of about 140,000 distinct CDR3 sequences listed, 6.5% were seen once; the top ten hold under 20%. This sequence joins TRBV4-3 and TRBJ2-1, with 8 nucleotides matching TRBD1. Sequenced sample: PBMCs. The clonotype comes from a human donor in good health (CMV status not recorded). Some clones in this sample may be carry-over from other donors' samples. As DNA, the CDR3 is TGCGCCAGCAGCCAAGATCAGGGGGCGGTAGGCAATGAGCAGTTCTTC. This sequence encodes CASSQDQGAVGNEQFF.